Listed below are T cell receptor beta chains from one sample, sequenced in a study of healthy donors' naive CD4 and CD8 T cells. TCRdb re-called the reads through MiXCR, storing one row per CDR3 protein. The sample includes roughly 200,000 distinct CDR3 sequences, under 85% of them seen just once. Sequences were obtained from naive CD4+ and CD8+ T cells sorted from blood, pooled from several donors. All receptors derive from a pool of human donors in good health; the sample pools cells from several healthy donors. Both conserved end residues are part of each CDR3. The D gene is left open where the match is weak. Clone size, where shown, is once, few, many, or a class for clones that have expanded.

CDR3nt: TGTGCCAGCAGTTTCCGTCGAACAGGGGGCAATGGCTACACCTTC
CDR3aa: CASSFRRTGGNGYTF
abundance: few
d_gene: TRBD1
j_gene: TRBJ1-2
len: 15
v_gene: TRBV6-5

CDR3nt: TGCAGCGTTGAAGGGGAGACTAGCGGGACGTATGAGCAGTTCTTC
CDR3aa: CSVEGETSGTYEQFF
abundance: few
d_gene: TRBD2
j_gene: TRBJ2-1
len: 15
v_gene: TRBV29-1

CDR3nt: TGCAGCGTTGTCGTGCAGGGGGCGGTTGGCTACACCTTC
CDR3aa: CSVVVQGAVGYTF
abundance: .
d_gene: TRBD1
j_gene: TRBJ1-2
len: 13
v_gene: TRBV29-1

CDR3nt: TGCAGCGACCTGACAGGGGAGGAGGGTGGCTACACCTTC
CDR3aa: CSDLTGEEGGYTF
abundance: .
d_gene: TRBD1
j_gene: TRBJ1-2
len: 13
v_gene: TRBV29-1

CDR3nt: TGCAGCGTTGTACTTACTACAGGTAGCTATGGCTACACCTTC
CDR3aa: CSVVLTTGSYGYTF
abundance: few
d_gene: .
j_gene: TRBJ1-2
len: 14
v_gene: TRBV29-1

CDR3nt: TGCAGCGTGGTGGAAGCGAGGAGTCCGGTTTACGAGCAGTACTTC
CDR3aa: CSVVEARSPVYEQYF
abundance: few
d_gene: .
j_gene: TRBJ2-7
len: 15
v_gene: TRBV29-1

CDR3nt: TGTGCCAGCAGTGGCAGACATCAGCCCCAGCATTTT
CDR3aa: CASSGRHQPQHF
abundance: once
d_gene: .
j_gene: TRBJ1-5
len: 12
v_gene: TRBV2

CDR3nt: TGCAGTGCTAGTTGGGGTTACAATGAGCAGTTCTTC
CDR3aa: CSASWGYNEQFF
abundance: .
d_gene: .
j_gene: TRBJ2-1
len: 12
v_gene: TRBV20-1

CDR3nt: TGTGCCAGCAGTTTATCGGGCAGGGGCAATGGAAACACCATATATTTT
CDR3aa: CASSLSGRGNGNTIYF
abundance: .
d_gene: .
j_gene: TRBJ1-3
len: 16
v_gene: TRBV27

CDR3nt: TGTGCCAGCAGCCACAGTGTGACCCAGCCCCAGCATTTT
CDR3aa: CASSHSVTQPQHF
abundance: .
d_gene: .
j_gene: TRBJ1-5
len: 13
v_gene: TRBV12-3/TRBV12-4

CDR3nt: TGCAGCGTTGAAGGGCGGAACGAGCAGTACTTC
CDR3aa: CSVEGRNEQYF
abundance: .
d_gene: .
j_gene: TRBJ2-7
len: 11
v_gene: TRBV29-1

CDR3nt: TGTGCCAGCAGCTTAGAGCTACAGCAAGAGACCCAGTACTTC
CDR3aa: CASSLELQQETQYF
abundance: .
d_gene: .
j_gene: TRBJ2-5
len: 14
v_gene: TRBV11-2

CDR3nt: TGCAGTGCTAGCTCGCCGGCAGGCGCAAATCAGCCCCAGCATTTT
CDR3aa: CSASSPAGANQPQHF
abundance: .
d_gene: .
j_gene: TRBJ1-5
len: 15
v_gene: TRBV20-1

CDR3nt: TGCAGCGTTGAGTGGCAGGGGTTACTCAATGAGCAGTTCTTC
CDR3aa: CSVEWQGLLNEQFF
abundance: .
d_gene: .
j_gene: TRBJ2-1
len: 14
v_gene: TRBV29-1

CDR3nt: TGTGCCAGCAGTGAAGGAGGGGGCCACTACAATGAGCAGTTCTTC
CDR3aa: CASSEGGGHYNEQFF
abundance: few
d_gene: TRBD1
j_gene: TRBJ2-1
len: 15
v_gene: TRBV6-1

CDR3nt: TGTGCCAGCACCTCTGGCCCGCCAGCTCAACAAGAGACCCAGTACTTC
CDR3aa: CASTSGPPAQQETQYF
abundance: .
d_gene: .
j_gene: TRBJ2-5
len: 16
v_gene: TRBV7-8

CDR3nt: TGTGCCAGCAGCTTAGTGGGAGTAGAGACCCAGTACTTC
CDR3aa: CASSLVGVETQYF
abundance: .
d_gene: .
j_gene: TRBJ2-5
len: 13
v_gene: TRBV11-1

CDR3nt: TGCAGCGTTAACCCAGGGGGTGAGAACACTGAAGCTTTCTTT
CDR3aa: CSVNPGGENTEAFF
abundance: .
d_gene: TRBD1
j_gene: TRBJ1-1
len: 14
v_gene: TRBV29-1

CDR3nt: TGTGCCAGTAGTATAGATGGACGGCATGAGCAGTTCTTC
CDR3aa: CASSIDGRHEQFF
abundance: .
d_gene: .
j_gene: TRBJ2-1
len: 13
v_gene: TRBV19

CDR3nt: TGTGCCAGCGTGCGGGGCTACGAGCAGTACTTC
CDR3aa: CASVRGYEQYF
abundance: few
d_gene: .
j_gene: TRBJ2-7
len: 11
v_gene: TRBV6-1

CDR3nt: TGTGCCAGCAGTAAAACAGGGTTGTCCAATGAGCAGTTCTTC
CDR3aa: CASSKTGLSNEQFF
abundance: .
d_gene: .
j_gene: TRBJ2-1
len: 14
v_gene: TRBV6-4

CDR3nt: TGCAGCGTTAAGGGACTCGTGAACACTGAAGCTTTCTTT
CDR3aa: CSVKGLVNTEAFF
abundance: .
d_gene: .
j_gene: TRBJ1-1
len: 13
v_gene: TRBV29-1

CDR3nt: TGTGCCAGCAGCTGGGACGGTACTAATTCACCCCTCCACTTT
CDR3aa: CASSWDGTNSPLHF
abundance: .
d_gene: .
j_gene: TRBJ1-6
len: 14
v_gene: TRBV7-2

CDR3nt: TGCAGCGTTGTCGGGAGGGCTGAGACCCAGTACTTC
CDR3aa: CSVVGRAETQYF
abundance: .
d_gene: TRBD2
j_gene: TRBJ2-5
len: 12
v_gene: TRBV29-1

CDR3nt: TGCAGTGCTAGTTCAGGGGTGAATCAGCCCCAGCATTTT
CDR3aa: CSASSGVNQPQHF
abundance: .
d_gene: .
j_gene: TRBJ1-5
len: 13
v_gene: TRBV20-1

CDR3nt: TGTGCCAGCAGCTTAGAACCCAGAGACTACGAGCAGTACTTC
CDR3aa: CASSLEPRDYEQYF
abundance: .
d_gene: .
j_gene: TRBJ2-7
len: 14
v_gene: TRBV7-8

CDR3nt: TGCAGCGTTGAGTACATGGACGGATTAGATACGCAGTATTTT
CDR3aa: CSVEYMDGLDTQYF
abundance: few
d_gene: .
j_gene: TRBJ2-3
len: 14
v_gene: TRBV29-1

CDR3nt: TGTGCCAGCAGTTACTCGAGACAGTGGGTTTACGAGCAGTACTTC
CDR3aa: CASSYSRQWVYEQYF
abundance: .
d_gene: .
j_gene: TRBJ2-7
len: 15
v_gene: TRBV6-5

CDR3nt: TGTGCCAGCAGCCGACAGGGGGCGACCTACGAGCAGTACTTC
CDR3aa: CASSRQGATYEQYF
abundance: .
d_gene: TRBD1
j_gene: TRBJ2-7
len: 14
v_gene: TRBV27

CDR3nt: TGCAGCGTTGAAGGGGCGAGGGTCGGTGAGCAGTTCTTC
CDR3aa: CSVEGARVGEQFF
abundance: .
d_gene: .
j_gene: TRBJ2-1
len: 13
v_gene: TRBV29-1

CDR3nt: TGCAGTGCTAGAGCAGGGAACACTGAAGCTTTCTTT
CDR3aa: CSARAGNTEAFF
abundance: .
d_gene: .
j_gene: TRBJ1-1
len: 12
v_gene: TRBV20-1